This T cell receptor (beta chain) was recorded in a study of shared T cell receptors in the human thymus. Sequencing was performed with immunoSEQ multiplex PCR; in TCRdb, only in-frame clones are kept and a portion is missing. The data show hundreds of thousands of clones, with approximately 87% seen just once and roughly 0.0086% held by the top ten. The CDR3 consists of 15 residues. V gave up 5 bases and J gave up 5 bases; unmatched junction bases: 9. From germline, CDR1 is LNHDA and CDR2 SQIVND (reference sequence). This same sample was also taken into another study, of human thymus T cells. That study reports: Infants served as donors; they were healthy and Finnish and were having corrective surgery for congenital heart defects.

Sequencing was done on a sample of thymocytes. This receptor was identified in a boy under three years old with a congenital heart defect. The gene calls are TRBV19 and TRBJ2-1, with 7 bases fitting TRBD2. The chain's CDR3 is CASSAGSGPHNEQFF. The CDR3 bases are TGTGCCAGTAGTGCGGGTAGCGGGCCCCACAATGAGCAGTTCTTC.